One sample yielded the 3 T cell receptor beta chains listed below, sequenced in a study of cytomegalovirus exposure and HLA in healthy donors. The repertoire was sequenced with immunoSEQ multiplex PCR; TCRdb's copy has only in-frame clones and lacks some. The repertoire holds tens of thousands of clones, with around 81% as singletons. The sample taken for sequencing was PBMCs. These receptors were taken from a man younger than 45 in good health and CMV-seronegative.

The rearrangement uses TRBV11-3 and TRBJ2-3, with 13 bases matching TRBD2. The CDR3 loop spans 15 amino acids. Germline V lookup: CDR1 SGHNT, CDR2 YENEEA. The V and J ends lost 4 bases and 4 bases, in that order; junction bases with no gene match: 2. The CDR3 coding sequence is TGTGCCAGCAGCTCCACTAGCGGGAGGGCAGATACGCAGTATTTT. Its translation: CASSSTSGRADTQYF. Using reference TRBV11-3 and TRBJ2-3 for the parts outside the CDR3, the full variable domain is EAGVVQSPRYKIIEKKQPVAFWCNPISGHNTLYWYLQNLGQGPELLIRYENEEAVDDSQLPKDRFSAERLKGVDSTLKIQPAELGDSAVYLCASSSTSGRADTQYFGPGTRLTVL.

The chain employs TRBV19 and TRBJ2-5; D is possibly TRBD1 (6 bases). Germline-derived CDR1 and CDR2 are LNHDA and SQIVND (reference sequence). The CDR3 is 13 amino acids. Deletions cut 5 bases from V and 1 base from J, with 8 bases between. The CDR3 region has the DNA TGTGCCAGTAGTGACAGGTTCCAAGAGACCCAGTACTTC. This codes for CASSDRFQETQYF.

V and J are TRBV27 and TRBJ2-1; tentatively, D is TRBD2 (7 bases). Germline CDR1 MNHEY, CDR2 SMNVEV (reference sequence). V was pared by 1 base and J by 5 bases, with 12 bases between. There are 15 residues in the CDR3. CDR3 in DNA: TGTGCCAGCAGTTTATATACGGGGGGCCACAATGAGCAGTTCTTC. Translated, it gives CASSLYTGGHNEQFF.